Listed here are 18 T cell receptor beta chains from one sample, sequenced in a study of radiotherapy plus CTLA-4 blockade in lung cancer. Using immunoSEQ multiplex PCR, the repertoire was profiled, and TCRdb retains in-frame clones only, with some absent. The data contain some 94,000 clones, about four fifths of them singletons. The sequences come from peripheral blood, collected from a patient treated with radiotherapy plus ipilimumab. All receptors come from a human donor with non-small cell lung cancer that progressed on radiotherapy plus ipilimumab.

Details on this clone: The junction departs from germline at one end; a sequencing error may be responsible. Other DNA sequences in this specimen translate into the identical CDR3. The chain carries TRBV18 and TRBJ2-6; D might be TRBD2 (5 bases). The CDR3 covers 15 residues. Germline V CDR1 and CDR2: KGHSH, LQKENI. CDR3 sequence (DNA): TGCGCCAGCTCACCACTGAGGGCTGGGGCCAACGTCCTGACTTTC. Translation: CASSPLRAGANVLTF.

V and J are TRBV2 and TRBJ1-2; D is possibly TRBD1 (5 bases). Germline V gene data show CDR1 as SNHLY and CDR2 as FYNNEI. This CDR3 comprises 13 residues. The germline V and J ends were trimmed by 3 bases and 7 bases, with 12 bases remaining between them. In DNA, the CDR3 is TGTGCCAGCAGTGAGGGACCAGAGACTGGCTACACCTTC. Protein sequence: CASSEGPETGYTF.

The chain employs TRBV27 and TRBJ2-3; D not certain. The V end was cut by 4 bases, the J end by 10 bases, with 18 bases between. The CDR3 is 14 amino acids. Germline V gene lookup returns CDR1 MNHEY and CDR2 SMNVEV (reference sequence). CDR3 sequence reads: CASSSRSWLSAQYF. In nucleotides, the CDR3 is TGTGCCAGCAGTTCCCGGAGTTGGCTTTCAGCGCAGTATTTT.

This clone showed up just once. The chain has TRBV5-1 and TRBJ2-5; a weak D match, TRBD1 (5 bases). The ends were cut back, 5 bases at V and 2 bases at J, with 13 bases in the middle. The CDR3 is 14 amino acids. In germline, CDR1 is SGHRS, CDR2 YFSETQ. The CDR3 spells CASSPGSIQETQYF. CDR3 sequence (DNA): TGCGCCAGCAGTCCAGGGTCAATACAAGAGACCCAGTACTTC.

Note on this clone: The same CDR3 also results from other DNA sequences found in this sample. CDR3 region: CASRPGQGVPYEQYF. CDR3 bases: TGTGCCAGCAGGCCGGGACAGGGGGTCCCCTACGAGCAGTACTTC. The V call is TRBV6-1, the J call TRBJ2-7; 11 bases are a match to TRBD1. The CDR3 is 15 amino acids. Germline CDR1 MNHNS, CDR2 SASEGT. J was trimmed by 2 bases and V by 6 bases; bases with no gene match: 6.

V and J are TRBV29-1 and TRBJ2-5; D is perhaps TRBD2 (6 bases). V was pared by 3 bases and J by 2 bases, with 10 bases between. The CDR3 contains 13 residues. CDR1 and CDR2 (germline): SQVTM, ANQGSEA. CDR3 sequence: CSVESGWQETQYF. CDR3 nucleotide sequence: TGCAGCGTTGAGAGCGGGTGGCAAGAGACCCAGTACTTC.

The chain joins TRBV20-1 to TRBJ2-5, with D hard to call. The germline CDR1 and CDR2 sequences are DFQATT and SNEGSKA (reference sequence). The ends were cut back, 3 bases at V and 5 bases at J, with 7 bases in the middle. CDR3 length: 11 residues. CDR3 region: CSARIAETQYF. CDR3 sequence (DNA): TGCAGTGCTAGGATCGCGGAGACCCAGTACTTC.

CDR3 region: CASSIGSGHPQPQHF. The CDR3 DNA is TGTGCCAGTAGTATAGGCTCCGGGCACCCTCAGCCCCAGCATTTT. The genes are TRBV19 and TRBJ1-5, with unresolved D. The germline V gene encodes CDR1 LNHDA and CDR2 SQIVND (reference sequence). The CDR3 is made up of 15 amino acids. V was shortened by 1 base and J by 6 bases, with 13 bases between the two germline ends.

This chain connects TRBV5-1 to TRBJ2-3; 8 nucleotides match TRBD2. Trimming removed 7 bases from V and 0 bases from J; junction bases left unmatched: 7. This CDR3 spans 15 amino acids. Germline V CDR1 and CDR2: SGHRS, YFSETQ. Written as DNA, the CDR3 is TGCGCCAGCTCCGAGGCGGGAGGAAGCACAGATACGCAGTATTTT. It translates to CASSEAGGSTDTQYF. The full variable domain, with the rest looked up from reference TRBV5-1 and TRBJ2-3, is KAGVTQTPRYLIKTRGQQVTLSCSPISGHRSVSWYQQTPGQGLQFLFEYFSETQRNKGNFPGRFSGRQFSNSRSEMNVSTLELGDSALYLCASSEAGGSTDTQYFGPGTRLTVL.

The CDR3 region is CASSFMASGTVLYEQYF. The DNA of the CDR3 is TGTGCCAGCAGCTTTATGGCCTCCGGGACCGTCCTATACGAGCAGTACTTC. The chain uses TRBV7-8 and TRBJ2-7; D may correspond to TRBD1 or TRBD2 (5 bases each). V dropped 3 bases and J dropped 4 bases, with 22 bases sitting between them. The CDR3 is 17 amino acids. Germline-derived CDR1 and CDR2 are SGHVS and FQNEAQ.

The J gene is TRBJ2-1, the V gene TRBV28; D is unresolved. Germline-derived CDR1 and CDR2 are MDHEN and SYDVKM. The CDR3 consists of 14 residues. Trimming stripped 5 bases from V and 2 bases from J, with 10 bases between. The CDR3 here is CASSNPRPYNEQFF. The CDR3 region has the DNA TGTGCCAGCAGTAACCCGAGGCCCTACAATGAGCAGTTCTTC. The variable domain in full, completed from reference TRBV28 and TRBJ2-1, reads DVKVTQSSRYLVKRTGEKVFLECVQDMDHENMFWYRQDPGLGLRLIYFSYDVKMKEKGDIPEGYSVSREKKERFSLILESASTNQTSMYLCASSNPRPYNEQFFGPGTRLTVL.

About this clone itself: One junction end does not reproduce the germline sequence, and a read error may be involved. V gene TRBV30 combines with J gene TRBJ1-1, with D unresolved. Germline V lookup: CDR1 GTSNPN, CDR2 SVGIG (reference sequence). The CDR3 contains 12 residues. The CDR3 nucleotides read TGTGCCTTAAAGGACGCGAACGCTGAAGCTTTCTTT. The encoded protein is CALKDANAEAFF.

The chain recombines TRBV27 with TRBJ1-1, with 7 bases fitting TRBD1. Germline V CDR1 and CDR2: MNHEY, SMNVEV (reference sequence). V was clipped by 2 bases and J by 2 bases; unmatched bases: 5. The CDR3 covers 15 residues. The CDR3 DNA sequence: TGTGCCAGCAGTTTAACCACAGGGGCAAACACTGAAGCTTTCTTT. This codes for CASSLTTGANTEAFF.

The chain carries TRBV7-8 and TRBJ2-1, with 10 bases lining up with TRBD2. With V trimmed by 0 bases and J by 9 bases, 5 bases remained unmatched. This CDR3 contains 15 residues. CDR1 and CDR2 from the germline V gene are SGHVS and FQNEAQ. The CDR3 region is CASSLAETSGFEQFF. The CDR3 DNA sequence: TGTGCCAGCAGCTTAGCAGAGACTAGCGGGTTTGAGCAGTTCTTC.

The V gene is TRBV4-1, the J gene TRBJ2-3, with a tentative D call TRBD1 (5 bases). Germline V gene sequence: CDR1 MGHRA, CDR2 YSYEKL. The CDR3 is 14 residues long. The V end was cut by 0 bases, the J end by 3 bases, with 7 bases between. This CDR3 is CASSQDPGTDTQYF. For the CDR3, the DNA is TGCGCCAGCAGCCAAGATCCAGGGACAGATACGCAGTATTTT.

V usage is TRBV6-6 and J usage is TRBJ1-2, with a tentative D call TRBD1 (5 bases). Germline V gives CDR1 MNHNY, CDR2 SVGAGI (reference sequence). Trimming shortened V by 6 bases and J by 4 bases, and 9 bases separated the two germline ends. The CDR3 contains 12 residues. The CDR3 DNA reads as TGTGCCAGCAGGGGACTGAGCTATGGCTACACCTTC. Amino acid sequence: CASRGLSYGYTF.

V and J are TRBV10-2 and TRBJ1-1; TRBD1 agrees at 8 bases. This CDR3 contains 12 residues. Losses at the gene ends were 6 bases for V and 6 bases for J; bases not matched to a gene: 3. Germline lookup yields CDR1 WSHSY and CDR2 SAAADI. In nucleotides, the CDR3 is TGCGCCAGCAGGATGGACAGGGCTGAAGCTTTCTTT. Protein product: CASRMDRAEAFF.

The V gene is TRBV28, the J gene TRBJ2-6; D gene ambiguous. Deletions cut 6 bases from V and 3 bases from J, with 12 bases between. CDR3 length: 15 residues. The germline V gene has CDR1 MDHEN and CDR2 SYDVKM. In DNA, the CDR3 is TGTGCCAGCAGATTTGGTTCCGTTGGGGCCAACGTCCTGACTTTC. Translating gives CASRFGSVGANVLTF.